The rows below give T cell receptor beta chains drawn from one sample of a study of siplizumab effects on memory and regulatory T cells. Assay: immunoSEQ multiplex PCR; the TCRdb copy retains only in-frame clones and omits some. The sample records fewer than 120,000 clones, 80% to 95% being singletons. Sequencing was done on a sample of CD4+ T cells sorted from blood. These receptors were taken from a human donor in good health. Each CDR3 is given with its conserved first and last residue. D genes are given only for firm matches. Not every row has a clone size; where given, it reads once, few, many or a size class.

v_call,clone_size,j_call,d_call,cdr3_nt,cdr3_aa
TRBV5-1,once,TRBJ2-5,.,TGCGCCAGCAGCTTGTTCATGGATAGGGAGACCCAGTACTTC,CASSLFMDRETQYF
TRBV6-5,.,TRBJ2-6,.,TGTGCCAGCAGTCCCCCCAGGTCTGGGGCCAACGTCCTGACTTTC,CASSPPRSGANVLTF
TRBV5-8,few,TRBJ1-5,.,TGTGCCAGCAGCTTAGGTTGGGATCAGCCCCAGCATTTT,CASSLGWDQPQHF
TRBV5-1,.,TRBJ2-2,.,TGCGCCAGCAGCTCGCTCACCGGGGAGCTGTTTTTT,CASSSLTGELFF
TRBV19,.,TRBJ2-7,.,TGTGCCAGTAGTCGGGACACTGAAAACGAGCAGTACTTC,CASSRDTENEQYF
TRBV11-3,.,TRBJ2-7,.,TGTGCCAGCAGCTCACAGGCCGGTTCCGACGAGCAGTACTTC,CASSSQAGSDEQYF
TRBV6-4,.,TRBJ1-1,.,TGTGCCAGCAGTGGGGCCAGTCGGACTGAAGCTTTCTTT,CASSGASRTEAFF
TRBV4-1,.,TRBJ2-7,TRBD2,TGCGCCAGCAGCCAAACGGGACTACTCAACAACGAGCAGTACTTC,CASSQTGLLNNEQYF
TRBV5-4,.,TRBJ1-2,.,TGTGCCAGCAGCCTTGGCGGTAGGGGAATTAACTATGGCTACACCTTC,CASSLGGRGINYGYTF
TRBV11-1,.,TRBJ2-1,TRBD2,TGTGCCAGCAGCTTTGGGGCGGCGGGAGACCACAATGAGCAGTTCTTC,CASSFGAAGDHNEQFF
TRBV2,.,TRBJ2-5,TRBD2,TGTGCCGGTAAAGGTGGACTAGCGGGAGAGACCCAGTACTTC,CAGKGGLAGETQYF
TRBV19,.,TRBJ2-3,TRBD2,TGTGCCAGTAGTATACCCCAGGGAGGGGCAGATACGCAGTATTTT,CASSIPQGGADTQYF
TRBV10-3,.,TRBJ2-3,.,TGTGCCATCACCCCCGGGGGAACAGATACGCAGTATTTT,CAITPGGTDTQYF
TRBV5-4,.,TRBJ2-7,.,TGTGCCAGCAGCTTGAACCGATGGCTAGATGGGCCCTACGAGCAGTACTTC,CASSLNRWLDGPYEQYF
TRBV11-3,.,TRBJ2-3,TRBD1,TGTGCCAGCAGCTTGGGACAGGGCGTATCGGATACGCAGTATTTT,CASSLGQGVSDTQYF
TRBV5-4,few,TRBJ1-2,.,TGTGCCAGCAGCTTGGGGCTTACAGCGGCCGAGTACACCTTC,CASSLGLTAAEYTF
TRBV6-5,.,TRBJ2-7,.,TGTGCCAGCAGCGGCAGGGTAGGCGAGCAGTACTTC,CASSGRVGEQYF
TRBV7-2,.,TRBJ2-7,.,TGTGCCAGCAGCTGGGGCACGGGGAACGAGCAGTACTTC,CASSWGTGNEQYF
TRBV5-6,.,TRBJ2-6,.,TGTGCCAGCAGCTTGGGGGCCGGGGGACCTGGGGCCAACGTCCTGACTTTC,CASSLGAGGPGANVLTF
TRBV29-1,.,TRBJ1-2,.,TGCAGCGTTGGAGTCGCAGGCCCATTCGGCTACACCTTC,CSVGVAGPFGYTF
TRBV4-2,once,TRBJ2-7,.,TGTGCCAGCAGCCAAGACCCACAGCTAACTCGTGAGCAGTACTTC,CASSQDPQLTREQYF
TRBV28,.,TRBJ2-1,.,TGTGCCAGCAGAGAACAGGGGGGGCGGTACAATGAGCAGTTCTTC,CASREQGGRYNEQFF
TRBV19,.,TRBJ1-1,TRBD1,TGTGCCAGTAGTCCCCTAGGACAGGGGCTGAACACTGAAGCTTTCTTT,CASSPLGQGLNTEAFF
TRBV7-9,.,TRBJ1-3,TRBD1,TGTGCCAGCAGCTTAGGCTGGGCAGGGGGAACTGGAAACACCATATATTTT,CASSLGWAGGTGNTIYF
TRBV9,.,TRBJ2-5,.,TGTGCCAGCAGCCAGAGGGGCAGGGAAGAAGAGACCCAGTACTTC,CASSQRGREEETQYF
TRBV6-5,.,TRBJ2-7,.,TGTGCCAGCAGGCCCGGCACAGCCTACGAGCAGTACTTC,CASRPGTAYEQYF
TRBV20-1,.,TRBJ1-2,.,TGCAGTGCTACCAGCAGTTATGGCTACACCTTC,CSATSSYGYTF
TRBV7-9,.,TRBJ1-2,TRBD1,TGTGCCAGCAGCTCGAAAACAGGGGTACATGGCTACACCTTC,CASSSKTGVHGYTF
TRBV5-1,.,TRBJ1-6,.,TGCGCCAGCAGCCCCGGACAGAACTATAATTCACCCCTCCACTTT,CASSPGQNYNSPLHF
TRBV12-5,.,TRBJ2-7,TRBD2,TGTGCTAGTGGTTTGGGGGCTAGCGGGGGGCTGGGGGAGCAGTACTTC,CASGLGASGGLGEQYF
TRBV27,.,TRBJ1-2,.,TGTGCCAGCAGTTTAAGACCCACACTGGGAGGTGGCTACACCTTC,CASSLRPTLGGGYTF
TRBV5-1,.,TRBJ2-5,.,TGCGCCAGCAGCCCAACCGGGTCCCTAAAACTATTGACCCAGTACTTC,CASSPTGSLKLLTQYF